What follows are 30 T cell receptor beta chains derived from one specimen sequenced in a study of CD8 T cells in Susac syndrome. The authors reverse transcribed 0.5 to 1 ug RNA with random hexamers. TCRdb passed the immunoSEQ multiplex PCR reads through MiXCR, listing each CDR3 protein once. The sample records roughly 130,000 distinct CDR3 sequences, roughly 96% being singletons. Material for sequencing was CD4+ T cells from PBMCs. These receptors all stem from a human donor in good health.

The V call is TRBV28, the J call TRBJ1-1, with 7 bases matching TRBD1. Germline assignment: CDR1 MDHEN and CDR2 SYDVKM. Trimming took 2 bases from V and 5 from J; bases not matched to a gene: 11. This CDR3 has 16 residues. DNA for the CDR3: TGTGCCAGCAGTTTACCGACAGGGCGCATCGGGACTGAAGCTTTCTTT. It yields the protein CASSLPTGRIGTEAFF.

The chain employs TRBV7-2 and TRBJ1-4, with a tentative D call TRBD1 (5 bases). V gave up 5 bases and J gave up 5 bases, with 15 bases separating them. The CDR3 extends over 15 amino acids. CDR1 is SGHTA, CDR2 FQGNSA, per germline. The CDR3 is CASSPARAGNEKLFF. The CDR3 DNA reads as TGTGCCAGCAGCCCCGCCCGGGCAGGGAATGAAAAACTGTTTTTT.

CDR3 sequence reads: CASTSRGLSYEQYF. The DNA for the CDR3 is TGTGCCAGCACCTCCCGAGGCTTGTCCTACGAGCAGTACTTC. V is TRBV12-3 or TRBV12-4 and J is TRBJ2-7; the D is unclear. V lost 7 bases and J lost 1, with 14 bases in between. CDR3 size: 14 residues.

J is TRBJ2-7 and V is TRBV6-5; possible D gene TRBD2, 5 bases. The germline gives CDR1 MNHEY, CDR2 SVGAGI. Trimming pared 6 bases from V and 6 bases from J, leaving 15 bases between. CDR3 length equals 13 residues. The CDR3 spells CASSRAARGEQYF. The CDR3, as DNA: TGTGCCAGCAGCCGAGCGGCCCGCGGCGAGCAGTACTTC.

The chain combines TRBV7-9 with TRBJ2-7, with D possibly matching TRBD2 (6 bases). Trimming cost V 8 bases and J 0 bases, with 8 bases left between them. Germline V CDR1 and CDR2: SEHNR, FQNEAQ (reference sequence). The CDR3 loop spans 12 amino acids. CDR3 residues: CASGRDSYEQYF. CDR3 bases: TGTGCCAGCGGGCGGGACTCCTACGAGCAGTACTTC.

This chain connects TRBV5-6 to TRBJ1-2; D remains ambiguous. The CDR3 length is 12 residues. Germline values: CDR1 SGHDT, CDR2 YYEEEE. V was pared by 4 bases and J by 4 bases, with 8 bases between. The CDR3 protein is CASSPGTYGYTF. In DNA, the CDR3 is TGTGCCAGCAGCCCGGGAACCTATGGCTACACCTTC.

This rearrangement joins TRBV5-1 to TRBJ2-2, with 11 positions matching TRBD1. The CDR3 length is 17 residues. V lost 0 bases to trimming and J lost 4 bases; unmatched junction nucleotides: 5. CDR1 and CDR2 from the germline V gene are SGHRS and YFSETQ. The CDR3 DNA reads TGCGCCAGCAGCTTGGTTACCGGGACAGGGGGCACCGGGGAGCTGTTTTTT. Translating gives CASSLVTGTGGTGELFF.

As DNA, the CDR3 is TGTGCCAGCAGCTTAACAGGGGGCACGGACTACGAGCAGTACTTC. This gives the protein CASSLTGGTDYEQYF. J is TRBJ2-7 and V is TRBV13; TRBD1 matches 9 bases. The CDR3 is 15 residues long. V was clipped by 2 bases and J by 3 bases; unmatched bases: 5. CDR1 and CDR2 from the germline V gene are PRHDT and FYEKMQ (reference sequence).

The chain has TRBV27 and TRBJ1-5, with 9 nucleotides matching TRBD1. After removal of 5 bases from V and 2 bases from J, the junction contained 7 bases not matched to a gene. Germline lookup yields CDR1 MNHEY and CDR2 SMNVEV (reference sequence). This CDR3 is 16 amino acids long. The CDR3 is CASSLLWDRGNQPQHF. CDR3 nucleotides: TGTGCCAGCAGTCTACTTTGGGACAGGGGCAATCAGCCCCAGCATTTT.

The chain links TRBV2 to TRBJ1-1; 7 bases fit TRBD1. The germline CDR1 and CDR2 sequences are SNHLY and FYNNEI. The V gene end was trimmed by 6 bases and the J gene end by 5 bases; junction bases not matched to a gene: 9. The CDR3 has 14 amino acids. The chain's CDR3 is CASRPGTAGTEAFF. CDR3 nucleotide sequence: TGTGCCAGCAGGCCCGGGACAGCAGGGACTGAAGCTTTCTTT. Drawing the rest from reference TRBV2 and TRBJ1-1, the complete variable domain is EPEVTQTPSHQVTQMGQEVILRCVPISNHLYFYWYRQILGQKVEFLVSFYNNEISEKSEIFDDQFSVERPDGSNFTLKIRSTKLEDSAMYFCASRPGTAGTEAFFGQGTRLTVV.

This clonotype has more than one count but fewer than ten. The CDR3 region is CASSFDRNTEAFF. In DNA, the CDR3 is TGTGCCAGCTCCTTCGACAGGAACACTGAAGCTTTCTTT. The gene calls are TRBV18 and TRBJ1-1; D is possibly TRBD1 (5 bases). Germline V CDR1 and CDR2: KGHSH, LQKENI. This CDR3 region has 13 residues. Trimming took off 6 bases at V and 1 base at J, with 9 bases between the two ends.

Only one count was recorded for this clonotype. The gene calls are TRBV28 and TRBJ2-5; D possibly corresponds to TRBD2 (6 bases). Trimming removed 6 bases from V and 5 bases from J, with 10 bases in between. Per the germline V gene, CDR1 is MDHEN and CDR2 is SYDVKM. The CDR3 runs to 12 residues. CDR3 protein: CASSRGTETQYF. DNA of the CDR3: TGTGCCAGCAGCCGGGGGACTGAGACCCAGTACTTC.

The chain couples TRBV5-8 to TRBJ1-3; 7 bases are shared with TRBD1. Trimming took 1 base from V and 2 from J; bases not matched to a gene: 0. This CDR3 is 14 amino acids long. Germline V gene sequence: CDR1 SGHTS, CDR2 YDEGEE. CDR3: CASSLTGAGNTIYF. CDR3 bases: TGTGCCAGCAGCTTGACAGGGGCTGGAAACACCATATATTTT.

The rearrangement joins TRBV5-6 to TRBJ1-6, with D possibly being TRBD1 (6 bases). Germline V CDR1 and CDR2: SGHDT, YYEEEE. Trimming took 3 bases from V and 6 from J, leaving 10 bases between them. The CDR3 consists of 14 residues. DNA for the CDR3: TGTGCCAGCAGCTATGGGACATCTAATTCACCCCTCCACTTT. Translation gives CASSYGTSNSPLHF.

This clonotype was detected once. The chain has TRBV7-9 and TRBJ2-7; TRBD2 aligns across 8 bases. V lost 4 bases, J lost 5 bases, and 4 bases stayed unmatched. This CDR3 is 13 amino acids long. Looked up from germline, CDR1 is SEHNR and CDR2 is FQNEAQ (reference sequence). CDR3 sequence reads: CASSSGGVHEQYF. Here the CDR3 DNA reads TGTGCCAGCAGCTCGGGGGGGGTCCACGAGCAGTACTTC.

The chain links TRBV10-3 to TRBJ2-7, with 9 nucleotides matching TRBD1. CDR3 size: 14 residues. Germline CDR1 is ENHRY and CDR2 is SYGVKD. J gave up 2 bases and V 6 bases, and 5 bases lay outside the gene matches. The CDR3 nucleotides are TGTGCCATCAGGGGGACAGGGAGAACCTACGAGCAGTACTTC. Its protein product is CAIRGTGRTYEQYF.

This chain connects TRBV18 to TRBJ2-5, with 7 bases matching TRBD2. Germline V gene lookup returns CDR1 KGHSH and CDR2 LQKENI. With V trimmed by 5 bases and J by 1 base, 1 base remained unmatched. This CDR3 spans 13 amino acids. The chain's CDR3 is CASSSSGQETQYF. The CDR3 DNA sequence: TGTGCCAGCTCATCTAGCGGCCAAGAGACCCAGTACTTC.

The chain carries TRBV24-1 and TRBJ2-5; D unresolved. Germline CDR1 and CDR2: KGHDR and SFDVKD. Trimming removed 9 bases from V and 5 bases from J, with 12 bases in between. CDR3 length: 12 amino acids. This CDR3 reads CATSSGRETQYF. The CDR3 region has the DNA TGTGCCACCTCCAGTGGACGGGAGACCCAGTACTTC.

This chain connects TRBV2 to TRBJ2-1; D might be TRBD2 (6 bases). The germline V gene has CDR1 SNHLY and CDR2 FYNNEI. With 6 bases removed from V and 10 bases from J, the gap between germline ends came to 10 bases. This CDR3 spans 11 amino acids. The chain's CDR3 is CASREAGEQFF. Here the CDR3 DNA reads TGTGCCAGCAGGGAGGCGGGGGAGCAGTTCTTC. Variable domain in full (rest from reference TRBV2 and TRBJ2-1): EPEVTQTPSHQVTQMGQEVILRCVPISNHLYFYWYRQILGQKVEFLVSFYNNEISEKSEIFDDQFSVERPDGSNFTLKIRSTKLEDSAMYFCASREAGEQFFGPGTRLTVL.

This clonotype was seen only once. The chain carries TRBV29-1 and TRBJ1-1; D might be TRBD1 (6 bases). The CDR3 loop spans 12 amino acids. Germline lookup yields CDR1 SQVTM and CDR2 ANQGSEA. Trimming cost V 4 bases and J 3 bases, with 9 bases left between them. CDR3 nucleotides: TGCAGCGTTGTTAGGGGGTACACTGAAGCTTTCTTT. This gives the protein CSVVRGYTEAFF.

The chain joins TRBV20-1 to TRBJ1-2, with D hard to call. The CDR3 totals 13 residues. The V end lost 0 bases, the J end lost 8 bases, and 13 bases lay between the germline ends. The germline V gene encodes CDR1 DFQATT and CDR2 SNEGSKA (reference sequence). The CDR3 is CSARDQPIEGYTF. DNA of the CDR3: TGCAGTGCTAGAGATCAGCCTATCGAGGGCTACACCTTC.

The V call is TRBV28, the J call TRBJ1-5; the D gene is possibly TRBD1 (6 bases). The germline CDR1 and CDR2 sequences are MDHEN and SYDVKM. CDR3 length: 14 residues. Trimming pared 4 bases from V and 7 bases from J, leaving 14 bases between. The CDR3 here is CASSYTRGWQPQHF. As DNA, the CDR3 is TGTGCCAGCAGTTATACCAGGGGCTGGCAGCCCCAGCATTTT.

The rearrangement joins TRBV10-3 to TRBJ1-1; D call uncertain. Germline V gene sequence: CDR1 ENHRY, CDR2 SYGVKD. The length of the CDR3 is 13 residues. Trimming removed 0 bases from V and 1 base from J, with 3 bases in between. CDR3 DNA sequence: TGTGCCATCAGTGAGTCGAAGAACACTGAAGCTTTCTTT. It translates to CAISESKNTEAFF.

The rearrangement uses TRBV20-1 and TRBJ1-1; 7 bases are a match to TRBD1. The CDR3 sequence is 16 residues long. Germline V gives CDR1 DFQATT, CDR2 SNEGSKA (reference sequence). V lost 0 bases to trimming and J lost 0 bases; unmatched junction nucleotides: 7. The CDR3 loop reads CSARDVDRAMNTEAFF. Here the CDR3 DNA reads TGCAGTGCTAGAGACGTCGACAGGGCTATGAACACTGAAGCTTTCTTT.

The genes are TRBV6-6 and TRBJ1-5; D remains unclear. The CDR3 runs 13 residues. The V end lost 7 bases, the J end lost 2 bases, and 9 bases lay between the germline ends. Germline V gene data show CDR1 as MNHNY and CDR2 as SVGAGI (reference sequence). The CDR3: CASIPSGNQPQHF. CDR3 coding DNA: TGTGCCAGCATCCCATCGGGCAATCAGCCCCAGCATTTT.

The chain employs TRBV2 and TRBJ2-7, with D possibly TRBD1 on 5 matching bases. The CDR3 covers 15 residues. V was cut by 2 bases and J by 6 bases, with 17 bases left in between. The germline gives CDR1 SNHLY, CDR2 FYNNEI. CDR3 residues: CASSETSPGLVEQYF. Here the CDR3 DNA reads TGTGCCAGCAGTGAAACCTCTCCAGGGTTAGTCGAGCAGTACTTC.

The chain recombines TRBV9 with TRBJ2-1, with TRBD2 matching 9 bases. The junction had 3 bases not matched to a gene; V was cut back by 1 base and J by 4 bases. CDR3 length equals 15 residues. Germline CDR1 reads SGDLS; CDR2 reads YYNGEE. This CDR3 is CASSVRLAEYNEQFF. The CDR3 coding sequence is TGTGCCAGCAGCGTACGACTAGCGGAATACAATGAGCAGTTCTTC.

This chain links TRBV27 with TRBJ1-5, with D unresolved. Trimming cost V 9 bases and J 0 bases, with 9 bases left between them. The germline V gene has CDR1 MNHEY and CDR2 SMNVEV (reference sequence). This CDR3 has 13 residues. The CDR3 reads CASSRYSNQPQHF. For the CDR3, the DNA is TGTGCCAGTAGTAGGTATAGCAATCAGCCCCAGCATTTT.

The CDR3 DNA sequence: TGTGCCAGCGCCCCCGGACCCTACAATGAGCAGTTCTTC. Encoded protein: CASAPGPYNEQFF. This chain uses TRBV18 with TRBJ2-1; the D is unclear. Germline V gives CDR1 KGHSH, CDR2 LQKENI. This CDR3 has 13 residues. Trimming left V 8 bases short and J 2 bases short, with 10 bases between.

The genes are TRBV7-2 and TRBJ2-2; the match to TRBD2 covers 7 bases. CDR3 length: 14 residues. Germline V gives CDR1 SGHTA, CDR2 FQGNSA. V shed 5 bases and J 7 bases; nucleotides not matched to a gene: 7. CDR3 loop: CASSTGLVIGELFF. As DNA, the CDR3 is TGTGCCAGCAGCACCGGACTAGTGATCGGGGAGCTGTTTTTT.